A selection of T cell receptor beta chains follows, all from one sample in a study of OX40 agonist ivuxolimab in advanced cancers. The repertoire was sequenced with immunoSEQ multiplex PCR; TCRdb's copy has only in-frame clones and lacks some. Of tens of thousands of clones listed, about 92% are singletons. The input for sequencing was CD4+ or CD8+ T cells sorted from blood, taken in a trial of the OX40 agonist ivuxolimab. Receptor source: an adult with an advanced solid tumor such as melanoma, head and neck, liver or kidney cancer. Both conserved end residues are part of each CDR3. A D gene is named only where the DNA matches it firmly. Part of the rows lack a size; the others show once, few, many or a class for expanded clones.

D	size	V	J	length	DNA	CDR3
TRBD1	NA	TRBV14	TRBJ2-7	16	TGTGCCAGCAGCCAAGGACAGGGCTTCAGCTCCTACGAGCAGTACTTC	CASSQGQGFSSYEQYF
NA	few	TRBV28	TRBJ1-5	12	TGTGCCAGCACCCTAGGATGGGAGCCCCAGCATTTT	CASTLGWEPQHF
TRBD2	NA	TRBV27	TRBJ2-1	15	TGTGCCAGCAGTCGCAGCGGGAGGGCACAGAATGAGCAGTTCTTC	CASSRSGRAQNEQFF
TRBD1	NA	TRBV6-5	TRBJ1-1	15	TGTGCCAGCAGTTTGGGACAGGGAGGGGGCACTGAAGCTTTCTTT	CASSLGQGGGTEAFF
NA	NA	TRBV27	TRBJ1-1	14	TGTGCCAGCAGCGCCCCCTCCCCCAGGGGTGAGGCTTTCTTT	CASSAPSPRGEAFF
TRBD1	NA	TRBV15	TRBJ1-1	18	TGTGCCACCAGCGCAAACCGACTAACAGGGGCGGGGGACACTGAAGCTTTCTTT	CATSANRLTGAGDTEAFF
NA	NA	TRBV27	TRBJ2-1	15	TGTGCCAGCACTCGACCGGGACTCGCCCCCAATGAGCAGTTCTTC	CASTRPGLAPNEQFF
NA	once	TRBV6-5	TRBJ2-7	12	TGTGCCAGCAGTGATAGGGAATACGAGCAGTACTTC	CASSDREYEQYF
NA	NA	TRBV7-9	TRBJ1-5	13	TGTGCCAGCAGCCCCGGGGGGCGTCAGCCCCAGCATTTT	CASSPGGRQPQHF
NA	NA	TRBV5-1	TRBJ1-1	14	TGCGCCAGCCAAATACAGGGAAGGAACACTGAAGCTTTCTTT	CASQIQGRNTEAFF
TRBD1	NA	TRBV28	TRBJ1-2	15	TGTGCCAGCAGTTCAAGACCTGGACAGGTCTATGGCTACACCTTC	CASSSRPGQVYGYTF
NA	NA	TRBV7-6	TRBJ1-2	16	TGTGCCAGCAGCTCCTACCCGGACAGACCTTCTATTGGCTACACCTTC	CASSSYPDRPSIGYTF
NA	NA	TRBV12-2	TRBJ1-5	14	TGTGCAAGTCGCTCCGGGACTTTCGATCAGCCCCAGCATTTT	CASRSGTFDQPQHF
NA	NA	TRBV4-2	TRBJ2-1	18	TGTGCCAGCAGCCAAGACATCAGCGGCCGGAGCTCCTACAATGAGCAGTTCTTC	CASSQDISGRSSYNEQFF
TRBD1	NA	TRBV29-1	TRBJ1-2	14	TGCAGCGTCAAGGACAGGGGCCCTAACTATGGCTACACCTTC	CSVKDRGPNYGYTF
TRBD2	NA	TRBV11-1	TRBJ2-2	17	TGTGCCAGCAGCGATGTCCGGGAGGGCCGTTCGGCCGGGGAGCTGTTTTTT	CASSDVREGRSAGELFF
NA	once	TRBV10-3	TRBJ1-1	14	TGTGCCATCAGTGAAGCCGCGGGGAACACTGAAGCTTTCTTT	CAISEAAGNTEAFF
NA	NA	TRBV6-6	TRBJ2-7	16	TGTGCCAGCAGTTACCTTGGGGTCCCGAGCTCCTACGAGCAGTACTTC	CASSYLGVPSSYEQYF
NA	NA	TRBV6-5	TRBJ1-4	15	TGTGCCAGCAGTTACTCGAGCAGGGCCCCTGAAAAACTGTTTTTT	CASSYSSRAPEKLFF
NA	NA	TRBV19	TRBJ2-1	16	TGTGCCAGTAGTCCTTCGGGTAGGGACTTCTACAATGAGCAGTTCTTC	CASSPSGRDFYNEQFF
NA	NA	TRBV27	TRBJ2-1	15	TGTGCCAGCAGTTCCGATTCTAGCTCCTACAATGAGCAGTTCTTC	CASSSDSSSYNEQFF
NA	NA	TRBV9	TRBJ2-3	15	TGTGCCAGCAGCGAGGGGATGGAGGGTTCAGATACGCAGTATTTT	CASSEGMEGSDTQYF
NA	NA	TRBV21-1	TRBJ2-1	15	TGTGCCAGCAGCGAGAAGCGGGAAGGGCCCAATGAGCAGTTCTTC	CASSEKREGPNEQFF
TRBD2	NA	TRBV4-2	TRBJ2-1	17	TGTGCCAGCAGCCCGCTGGTGGGGCTAGCGGGGGGCGGAGAGCAGTTCTTC	CASSPLVGLAGGGEQFF
TRBD1	NA	TRBV2	TRBJ2-5	13	TGTGCCAGCAGCGACAGGGGGAAAGAGACCCAGTACTTC	CASSDRGKETQYF
TRBD1	NA	TRBV4-3	TRBJ2-3	16	TGCGCCAGCAGCCAAGAAACGACAGGGGGGACAGATACGCAGTATTTT	CASSQETTGGTDTQYF
TRBD2	NA	TRBV7-9	TRBJ2-1	16	TGTGCCAGCAGCCCCCGGGGGGGGAGCTCCTACAATGAGCAGTTCTTC	CASSPRGGSSYNEQFF
TRBD2	once	TRBV11-2	TRBJ2-2	17	TGTGCCAGCAGCTCCGGTCCCGGGACTAGCGACACCGGGGAGCTGTTTTTT	CASSSGPGTSDTGELFF
TRBD2	once	TRBV4-3	TRBJ2-7	15	TGCGCCAGCAGCCATGGGACTAGCGGGGGCTACGAGCAGTACTTC	CASSHGTSGGYEQYF
TRBD2	NA	TRBV7-9	TRBJ2-2	17	TGTGCCAGCATCGCGACTAGCGGGGGGACAAACACCGGGGAGCTGTTTTTT	CASIATSGGTNTGELFF
TRBD2	NA	TRBV7-9	TRBJ2-3	15	TGTGCCAGCAGTTGGGGACTAGCGGCCACAGATACGCAGTATTTT	CASSWGLAATDTQYF
NA	NA	TRBV7-6	TRBJ2-1	16	TGTGCCAGCAGCCTCAGGGGTCCGAGCTCCTACAATGAGCAGTTCTTC	CASSLRGPSSYNEQFF
NA	few	TRBV30	TRBJ1-1	11	TGTGCCTGGAGGGCGAACACTGAAGCTTTCTTT	CAWRANTEAFF
NA	NA	TRBV4-3	TRBJ1-2	18	TGCGCCAGCAGCCAAGATCCGGGTGGTGGGCAGATACTTTATGGCTACACCTTC	CASSQDPGGGQILYGYTF
TRBD1	NA	TRBV7-9	TRBJ2-7	14	TGTGCCAGCAGCTTAGTCCAGGGGGCGCACGAGCAGTACTTC	CASSLVQGAHEQYF
NA	NA	TRBV4-3	TRBJ1-2	16	TGCGCCAGCAGCAAAGGGATGTTGACAGAGCACTATGGCTACACCTTC	CASSKGMLTEHYGYTF
TRBD2	NA	TRBV9	TRBJ2-3	15	TGTGCCAGCAGCGAAGGGACTAGCGGTAAAGATACGCAGTATTTT	CASSEGTSGKDTQYF
NA	NA	TRBV9	TRBJ2-5	17	TGTGCCAGCAGCGTCTTTAAGGGTACCAGCTTCCAAGAGACCCAGTACTTC	CASSVFKGTSFQETQYF
TRBD1	NA	TRBV4-3	TRBJ1-3	15	TGCGCCAGCAGCCGAGGGGACAGGTTGGGAAACACCATATATTTT	CASSRGDRLGNTIYF
NA	NA	TRBV13	TRBJ1-2	13	TGTGCCAGCAGCACCCCGGGACGGTATGGCTACACCTTC	CASSTPGRYGYTF
NA	NA	TRBV7-9	TRBJ2-1	17	TGTGCCAGCAGCTTTAAACTAGCCATGACCTCCTACAATGAGCAGTTCTTC	CASSFKLAMTSYNEQFF
TRBD1	NA	TRBV19	TRBJ2-1	15	TGTGCCAGTAGTATAGCAGGGGGCACTTACAATGAGCAGTTCTTC	CASSIAGGTYNEQFF